Following are 21 T cell receptor beta chains from one sample sequenced in a study of cytomegalovirus exposure and HLA in healthy donors. The PCR was carried out with 60 Vbeta primers and 13 Jbeta primers. Repertoires were generated with immunoSEQ multiplex PCR, while TCRdb's copy carries only in-frame clones and drops some. Among 170,000 or so clones, more than 70% were seen once, and the ten largest hold approximately 6.8%. The sample taken for sequencing was PBMCs. These TCRs come from a male donor in good health and CMV-seropositive.

The J gene is TRBJ2-5, the V gene TRBV15, with D possibly matching TRBD2 (6 bases). Germline-derived CDR1 and CDR2 are LNHNV and YYDKDF (reference sequence). Between the trimmed V and J ends, which lost 0 bases and 2 bases, there was a span of 13 bases. The CDR3 covers 16 residues. The CDR3 DNA sequence: TGTGCCACCAGCAGAGATGCCCCGGGAGCGCAAGAGACCCAGTACTTC. Translating it yields CATSRDAPGAQETQYF.

This sequence joins TRBV7-9 and TRBJ1-4, with 7 bases that match TRBD1. Germline values: CDR1 SEHNR, CDR2 FQNEAQ (reference sequence). V gave up 5 bases and J gave up 4 bases; unmatched junction bases: 7. CDR3 length: 15 amino acids. The CDR3: CASSPTGLDNEKLFF. The DNA for the CDR3 is TGTGCCAGCAGCCCGACAGGGTTGGATAATGAAAAACTGTTTTTT.

V and J are TRBV5-1 and TRBJ1-2; 8 nucleotides agree with TRBD1. This CDR3 spans 15 amino acids. Germline V gene data show CDR1 as SGHRS and CDR2 as YFSETQ. After removal of 4 bases from V and 4 bases from J, the junction contained 9 bases not matched to a gene. This CDR3 reads CASSANQGASYGYTF. The CDR3 region has the DNA TGCGCCAGCAGCGCTAACCAGGGGGCCAGCTATGGCTACACCTTC.

This chain uses TRBV5-1 with TRBJ2-2; D might be TRBD2 (6 bases). The CDR3 sequence is 17 residues long. Germline assignment: CDR1 SGHRS and CDR2 YFSETQ. Trimming stripped 6 bases from V and 1 base from J, with 19 bases between. CDR3 nucleotides: TGCGCCAGCACCTTAGGGAGGCTAGCAGAGAACACCGGGGAGCTGTTTTTT. Protein sequence: CASTLGRLAENTGELFF.

The V and J genes are TRBV4-1 and TRBJ2-3; TRBD2 might be the D (5 bases). V gave up 1 base and J gave up 4 bases, with 12 bases separating them. This CDR3 has 15 amino acids. Germline CDR1 reads MGHRA; CDR2 reads YSYEKL. CDR3 region: CASSQVWGVPDTQYF. CDR3 nucleotides: TGCGCCAGCAGCCAAGTTTGGGGAGTCCCAGATACGCAGTATTTT.

The J gene is TRBJ2-5, the V gene TRBV12-5; 9 nucleotides align to TRBD2. Germline loops: CDR1 LGHNT, CDR2 FRNRAP. V was pared by 4 bases and J by 2 bases, with 5 bases of the junction left unmatched. This CDR3 has 15 residues. The CDR3 protein is CASGSLAGRQETQYF. DNA for the CDR3: TGTGCTAGTGGTTCCCTAGCGGGACGGCAAGAGACCCAGTACTTC.

The chain is built from TRBV19 and TRBJ2-5, with 12 positions matching TRBD2. CDR1 and CDR2 (germline): LNHDA, SQIVND (reference sequence). V shed 9 bases and J 3 bases; nucleotides not matched to a gene: 20. The CDR3 runs 19 residues. The CDR3 region is CASAPRASGRALVKETQYF. The CDR3 coding sequence is TGTGCCAGCGCCCCCCGGGCTAGCGGGAGGGCCCTTGTGAAAGAGACCCAGTACTTC.

V usage is TRBV30 and J usage is TRBJ1-5, with D possibly being TRBD1 (5 bases). Trimming removed 0 bases at V and 4 bases at J, with 19 bases between. The CDR3 is 17 amino acids. Germline lookup yields CDR1 GTSNPN and CDR2 SVGIG (reference sequence). CDR3 nucleotide sequence: TGTGCCTGGAGTGTCGGGGGTTACGGGTCGCGGAATCAGCCCCAGCATTTT. Translating it yields CAWSVGGYGSRNQPQHF.

The gene calls are TRBV9 and TRBJ2-3; TRBD2 is a possible D gene (6 bases). Germline lookup yields CDR1 SGDLS and CDR2 YYNGEE. This CDR3 has 14 residues. Between the trimmed V and J ends, which lost 3 bases and 0 bases, there was a span of 8 bases. In nucleotides, the CDR3 is TGTGCCAGCAGCGAGAGCGGGAGCACAGATACGCAGTATTTT. It translates to CASSESGSTDTQYF. Based on the CDR3 plus reference TRBV9 and TRBJ2-3, the full variable domain is DSGVTQTPKHLITATGQRVTLRCSPRSGDLSVYWYQQSLDQGLQFLIQYYNGEERAKGNILERFSAQQFPDLHSELNLSSLELGDSALYFCASSESGSTDTQYFGPGTRLTVL.

V is TRBV5-1 and J is TRBJ2-2; 10 nucleotides agree with TRBD1. V shed 3 bases and J 0 bases; nucleotides not matched to a gene: 5. This CDR3 region has 17 residues. The germline gives CDR1 SGHRS, CDR2 YFSETQ. The CDR3 sequence: CASSSLTGGTNTGELFF. CDR3 DNA sequence: TGCGCCAGCAGCTCTTTGACAGGGGGCACGAACACCGGGGAGCTGTTTTTT.

The chain uses TRBV6-5 and TRBJ1-2, with 8 bases matching TRBD1. Trimming removed 6 bases from V and 5 bases from J; junction bases left unmatched: 2. The CDR3 length is 12 residues. From germline, CDR1 is MNHEY and CDR2 SVGAGI. The CDR3 reads CASSDRGYGYTF. The CDR3 region has the DNA TGTGCCAGCAGCGACAGGGGTTATGGCTACACCTTC.

The genes are TRBV30 and TRBJ1-2; 8 nucleotides align to TRBD1. Looked up from germline, CDR1 is GTSNPN and CDR2 is SVGIG (reference sequence). J was trimmed by 6 bases and V by 0 bases; bases with no gene match: 6. This CDR3 spans 14 amino acids. The CDR3 loop reads CAWSVQGQGDGYTF. For the CDR3, the DNA is TGTGCCTGGAGTGTACAAGGACAGGGAGATGGCTACACCTTC. The whole variable domain, filled in from reference TRBV30 and TRBJ1-2, reads SQTIHQWPATLVQPVGSPLSLECTVEGTSNPNLYWYRQAAGRGLQLLFYSVGIGQISSEVPQNLSASRPQDRQFILSSKKLLLSDSGFYLCAWSVQGQGDGYTFGSGTRLTVV.

V usage is TRBV7-3 and J usage is TRBJ1-4; 9 positions match TRBD1. Germline assignment: CDR1 SGHTA and CDR2 FQGTGA. J lost 8 bases, V lost 4 bases, and 14 bases had no gene match. This CDR3 contains 17 residues. CDR3 region: CASSSPDRGILGEKLFF. The CDR3, as DNA: TGTGCCAGCAGCTCGCCGGACAGGGGAATCTTGGGAGAAAAACTGTTTTTT.

This clone appeared a single time. The gene calls are TRBV9 and TRBJ1-6, with D perhaps matching TRBD1 (6 bases). Germline values: CDR1 SGDLS, CDR2 YYNGEE. V lost 3 bases, J lost 8 bases, and 18 bases lay in between. This CDR3 spans 16 amino acids. CDR3 in amino acids: CASSASYRAHDSPLHF. As DNA, the CDR3 is TGTGCCAGCAGCGCTTCTTACAGGGCACACGATTCACCCCTCCACTTT.

This sequence joins TRBV27 and TRBJ1-4; TRBD1 might be the D (6 bases). The CDR3 totals 15 residues. The germline V gene has CDR1 MNHEY and CDR2 SMNVEV (reference sequence). Trimming removed 6 bases from V and 2 bases from J, with 13 bases in between. The CDR3 sequence: CASRSFTGTNEKLFF. The CDR3 DNA is TGTGCCAGCAGGAGTTTCACAGGGACTAATGAAAAACTGTTTTTT. The variable domain in full, completed from reference TRBV27 and TRBJ1-4, reads EAQVTQNPRYLITVTGKKLTVTCSQNMNHEYMSWYRQDPGLGLRQIYYSMNVEVTDKGDVPEGYKVSRKEKRNFPLILESPSPNQTSLYFCASRSFTGTNEKLFFGSGTQLSVL.

The J gene is TRBJ1-2, the V gene TRBV28; maybe TRBD1 (6 bases). Germline V gives CDR1 MDHEN, CDR2 SYDVKM. The CDR3 spans 10 residues. The V end lost 10 bases, the J end lost 4 bases, and 7 bases lay between the germline ends. CDR3 DNA sequence: TGTGCCACGGACAGCTATGGCTACACCTTC. It encodes CATDSYGYTF.

The chain links TRBV7-9 to TRBJ2-5, with TRBD1 as a possible D gene (5 bases). The J call is uncertain, as TRBJ2-7 better fits the DNA end. CDR1 and CDR2 (germline): SEHNR, FQNEAQ (reference sequence). The CDR3 covers 12 residues. CDR3 coding DNA: TGTGCCAGCATGACAGTTTTGGGCGAGCAGTACTTC. Its protein product is CASMTVLGEQYF.

This chain links TRBV5-4 with TRBJ2-7; D gene unclear. Trimming removed 0 bases at V and 12 bases at J, with 10 bases between. The CDR3 runs to 11 residues. Germline CDR1 reads SGHNT; CDR2 reads YYREEE (reference sequence). CDR3 in DNA: TGTGCCAGCAGCTTGGGTGGAAGACTGTACTTC. The encoded protein is CASSLGGRLYF.

J is TRBJ1-2 and V is TRBV28; TRBD1 agrees at 8 bases. CDR3 length equals 14 residues. Trimming at V came to 7 bases and at J to 3 bases, leaving 7 bases not matched to a gene. In germline, CDR1 is MDHEN, CDR2 SYDVKM. CDR3 in DNA: TGTGCCAGCAACCCAGGGGGCGCGGACTATGGCTACACCTTC. Translation: CASNPGGADYGYTF.

V gene TRBV30 combines with J gene TRBJ1-2, with D possibly being TRBD1 (6 bases). V lost 4 bases and J 0 bases, leaving 9 bases between the germline ends. The germline gives CDR1 GTSNPN, CDR2 SVGIG (reference sequence). This CDR3 region has 13 residues. The chain's CDR3 is CAWNGQSNYGYTF. The CDR3 region has the DNA TGTGCCTGGAATGGACAGTCTAACTATGGCTACACCTTC.

This chain joins TRBV30 and TRBJ1-2, with TRBD1 as a possible D gene (5 bases). The V gene's germline CDR1 is GTSNPN and CDR2 SVGIG (reference sequence). CDR3 length: 14 amino acids. V lost 6 bases and J lost 4, with 18 bases in between. The CDR3 spells CACLMWGTLYGYTF. CDR3 in DNA: TGTGCCTGCCTGATGTGGGGGACTCTCTATGGCTACACCTTC. The full variable domain, completed using reference TRBV30 and TRBJ1-2, is SQTIHQWPATLVQPVGSPLSLECTVEGTSNPNLYWYRQAAGRGLQLLFYSVGIGQISSEVPQNLSASRPQDRQFILSSKKLLLSDSGFYLCACLMWGTLYGYTFGSGTRLTVV.